This is a list of T cell receptor beta chains from one sample in a study of spatial heterogeneity in lung cancer. TCRdb independently ran MiXCR on the 5' RACE reads; one entry per CDR3 protein. There are about 100,000 distinct CDR3 sequences in the sample; approximately 4.7% occur only once, and around 20% lies in the top ten. Sequencing used lung tumor tissue, obtained at surgery. The receptors shown here come from a male donor with early-stage non-small cell lung cancer. Each CDR3 is given with its conserved first and last residue. Fields, in order: V gene, clone size, J gene, D gene, CDR3 protein, CDR3 DNA. A D gene is named only where the DNA matches it firmly. Size values are once, few and many counts, or a class for expanded clones, and some rows have none.

TRBV7-9	many	TRBJ2-5	.	CASSLYTKETQYF	TGTGCCAGCAGCTTATACACCAAAGAGACCCAGTACTTC
TRBV29-1	many	TRBJ1-1	.	CSGGEQGAEAFF	TGCAGCGGAGGGGAACAGGGCGCTGAAGCTTTCTTT
TRBV6-5	few	TRBJ2-5	.	CASSYLGAETQYF	TGTGCCAGCAGTTACTTGGGGGCCGAGACCCAGTACTTC
TRBV2	few	TRBJ2-6	.	CASNTINPRGRGGANVLTF	TGTGCCAGCAATACTATAAACCCACGGGGGAGAGGTGGGGCCAACGTCCTGACTTTC
TRBV20-1	many	TRBJ1-5	.	CSGVTGDQPQHF	TGCAGTGGGGTTACGGGGGATCAGCCCCAGCATTTT
TRBV5-1	many	TRBJ2-7	TRBD2	CASSLLAGSKVSAFEQYF	TGCGCCAGCAGCTTACTAGCGGGAAGCAAGGTATCCGCTTTCGAGCAGTACTTC
TRBV2	many	TRBJ1-4	.	CASSEIEKLFF	TGTGCCAGCAGTGAAATTGAAAAACTGTTTTTT
TRBV28	many	TRBJ2-7	TRBD1	CASSFDRDSYEQYF	TGTGCCAGCAGTTTCGACAGGGACTCCTACGAGCAGTACTTC
TRBV20-1	many	TRBJ1-2	.	CSATPDRRTNYGYTF	TGCAGTGCTACCCCGGACCGTCGGACTAACTATGGCTACACCTTC
TRBV20-1	many	TRBJ2-5	TRBD1	CSASPLDREETQYF	TGCAGTGCTAGCCCCTTGGACAGGGAAGAGACCCAGTACTTC
TRBV20-1	many	TRBJ2-1	TRBD2	CSARVPIAGNFDEQFF	TGCAGTGCTAGAGTGCCTATAGCGGGAAATTTCGATGAGCAGTTCTTC
TRBV7-7	.	TRBJ1-3	.	CASSFSPGNTIYF	TGTGCTAGCAGCTTCAGCCCCGGAAACACCATATATTTT
TRBV6-2/TRBV6-3	few	TRBJ2-5	TRBD2	CASSSRGSGRAETQYF	TGTGCCAGCAGTTCCCGGGGGAGCGGGAGGGCGGAGACCCAGTACTTC
TRBV19	many	TRBJ2-3	.	CASSTQDTQYF	TGTGCCAGTAGCACCCAGGATACGCAGTATTTT
TRBV11-2	many	TRBJ2-1	.	CASSLDSASSYNEQFF	TGTGCCAGCAGCTTAGATAGCGCGAGCTCCTACAATGAGCAGTTCTTC
TRBV29-1	.	TRBJ2-7	.	CSGRVGGEQYF	TGCAGCGGAAGGGTGGGGGGAGAGCAGTACTTC
TRBV6-6	many	TRBJ1-5	TRBD1	CASRHRDRGFQPQHF	TGTGCCAGCAGGCACCGGGACAGGGGGTTTCAGCCCCAGCATTTT
TRBV5-1	many	TRBJ1-1	TRBD1	CASSLWGQGSTEAFF	TGCGCCAGCAGCTTGTGGGGACAGGGGAGCACTGAAGCTTTCTTT
TRBV5-1	many	TRBJ1-3	.	CASSHGQLNTIYF	TGCGCCAGCAGCCACGGACAGCTAAACACCATATATTTT
TRBV20-1	many	TRBJ2-7	TRBD1	CSARPWTGVRYEQYF	TGCAGTGCTAGACCCTGGACAGGGGTGAGGTACGAGCAGTACTTC
TRBV20-1	many	TRBJ1-5	.	CSARDTGSNQPQHF	TGCAGTGCTAGAGATACAGGGTCCAATCAGCCCCAGCATTTT
TRBV9	few	TRBJ2-2	TRBD2	CASSVDGLAGTGELFF	TGTGCCAGCAGCGTAGATGGACTAGCGGGTACCGGGGAGCTGTTTTTT
TRBV11-2	many	TRBJ2-2	TRBD1	CASSLVPGTVGELFF	TGTGCCAGCAGCTTAGTGCCCGGGACAGTTGGGGAGCTGTTTTTT
TRBV5-1	many	TRBJ1-5	.	CASSVGEGDQPQHF	TGCGCCAGCAGTGTCGGCGAGGGGGATCAGCCCCAGCATTTT
TRBV5-1	many	TRBJ2-4	.	CASSPGFQGAKNIQYF	TGCGCCAGCAGCCCAGGCTTTCAAGGAGCCAAAAACATTCAGTACTTC
TRBV28	many	TRBJ2-4	.	CASRERSQNLNIQYF	TGTGCCAGCAGGGAACGGTCTCAGAATCTAAACATTCAGTACTTC
TRBV4-2	many	TRBJ1-1	TRBD1	CASSQGQSRLNTEAFF	TGTGCCAGCAGCCAGGGACAGTCGAGACTGAACACTGAAGCTTTCTTT
TRBV5-1	few	TRBJ1-6	TRBD1	CASSPGTGTAIGPLHF	TGCGCCAGCAGCCCGGGCACCGGGACAGCCATTGGACCCCTCCACTTT
TRBV12-3/TRBV12-4	few	TRBJ2-3	.	CASSWYSGDTQYF	TGTGCCAGCAGTTGGTATTCGGGGGATACGCAGTATTTT